This TCR beta chain comes out of a study of T cells in tuberculosis. Overall study results and limits: Active tuberculosis patients had shorter CDR3-alpha; the beta difference was nonsignificant.

From germline, CDR1 is MNHNS and CDR2 SASEGT. CDR3 size: 17 residues. The V and J ends lost 2 bases and 3 bases, in that order; junction bases with no gene match: 7. Assay: immunoSEQ multiplex PCR; the TCRdb copy retains only in-frame clones and omits some. Of about 50,000 clones in the sample, around 96% were seen once. Points on this clone: Antigen specificity is unknown.

As to time point: new active TB diagnosis, blood taken before or within 7 days of starting treatment. Source: PBMCs, taken at tuberculosis diagnosis. This receptor was obtained from an adult with tuberculosis. This chain joins TRBV6-1 and TRBJ2-3; TRBD2 matches 11 bases. The CDR3, as DNA: TGTGCCAGCAGTGAACGAGAACTAGCGGGAGTAACAGATACGCAGTATTTT. Amino acids: CASSERELAGVTDTQYF.